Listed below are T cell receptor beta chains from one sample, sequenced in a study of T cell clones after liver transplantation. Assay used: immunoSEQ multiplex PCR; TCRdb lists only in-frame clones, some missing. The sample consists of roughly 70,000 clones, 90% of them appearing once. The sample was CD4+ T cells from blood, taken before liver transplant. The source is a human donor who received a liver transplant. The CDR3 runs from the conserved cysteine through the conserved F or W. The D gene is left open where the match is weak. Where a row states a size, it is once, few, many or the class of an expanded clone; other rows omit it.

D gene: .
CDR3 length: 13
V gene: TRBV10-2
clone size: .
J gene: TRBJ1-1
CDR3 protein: CATEGGMNTEAFF
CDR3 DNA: TGCGCCACCGAGGGTGGGATGAACACTGAAGCTTTCTTT

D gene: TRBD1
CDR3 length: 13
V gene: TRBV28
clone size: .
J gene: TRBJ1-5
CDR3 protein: CASADRGGQPQHF
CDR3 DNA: TGTGCCAGCGCCGACAGGGGTGGTCAGCCCCAGCATTTT

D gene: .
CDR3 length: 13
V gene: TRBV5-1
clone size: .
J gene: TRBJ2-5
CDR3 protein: CASSLWGEETQYF
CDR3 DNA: TGCGCCAGCAGCTTGTGGGGGGAAGAGACCCAGTACTTC

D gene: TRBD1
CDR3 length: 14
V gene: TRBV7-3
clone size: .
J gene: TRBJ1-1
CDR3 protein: CASSLTGGDTEAFF
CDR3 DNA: TGTGCCAGCAGCTTAACAGGGGGCGACACTGAAGCTTTCTTT

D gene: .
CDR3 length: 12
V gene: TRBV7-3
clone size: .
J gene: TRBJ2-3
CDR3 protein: CASSLSGNTQYF
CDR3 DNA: TGTGCCAGCAGCTTATCGGGAAATACGCAGTATTTT

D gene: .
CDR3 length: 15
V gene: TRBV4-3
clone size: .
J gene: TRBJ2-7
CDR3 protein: CASSQESRAAYEQYF
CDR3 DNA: TGCGCCAGCAGCCAAGAAAGCCGAGCCGCATACGAGCAGTACTTC

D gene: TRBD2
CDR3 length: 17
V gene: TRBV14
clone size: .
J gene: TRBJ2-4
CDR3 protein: CASSQDSLAGGKNIQYF
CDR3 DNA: TGTGCCAGCAGCCAAGATAGTCTAGCGGGAGGCAAAAACATTCAGTACTTC

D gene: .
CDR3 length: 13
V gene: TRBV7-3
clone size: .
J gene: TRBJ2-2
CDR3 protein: CASSSNFAGELFF
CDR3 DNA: TGTGCCAGCAGCTCGAATTTTGCCGGGGAGCTGTTTTTT

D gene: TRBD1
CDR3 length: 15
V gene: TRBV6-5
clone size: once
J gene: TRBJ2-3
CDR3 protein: CASSLDRGGTDTQYF
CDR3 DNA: TGTGCCAGCAGCTTAGACAGGGGCGGCACAGATACGCAGTATTTT

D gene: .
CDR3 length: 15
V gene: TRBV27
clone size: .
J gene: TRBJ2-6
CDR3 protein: CASSLLSAGANVLTF
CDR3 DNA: TGTGCCAGCAGTTTACTTTCCGCTGGGGCCAACGTCCTGACTTTC

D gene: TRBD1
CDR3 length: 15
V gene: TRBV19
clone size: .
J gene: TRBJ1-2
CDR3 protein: CACSITGGRMSGYTF
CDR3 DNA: TGTGCCTGTAGTATCACAGGGGGCAGGATGTCGGGCTACACCTTC

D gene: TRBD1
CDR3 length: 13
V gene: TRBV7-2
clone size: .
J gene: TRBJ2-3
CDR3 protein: CASSYRGSDTQYF
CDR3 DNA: TGTGCCAGCAGTTACAGGGGGTCCGATACGCAGTATTTT

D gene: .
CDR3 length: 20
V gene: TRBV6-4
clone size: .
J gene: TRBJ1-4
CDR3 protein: CASSDSAWGAGSRVNEKLFF
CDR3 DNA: TGTGCCAGCAGTGACTCGGCTTGGGGCGCGGGAAGTCGGGTTAATGAAAAACTGTTTTTT

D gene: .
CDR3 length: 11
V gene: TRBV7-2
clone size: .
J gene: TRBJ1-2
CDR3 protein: CASSLDASYTF
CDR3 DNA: TGTGCCAGCAGCTTAGACGCCAGCTACACCTTC

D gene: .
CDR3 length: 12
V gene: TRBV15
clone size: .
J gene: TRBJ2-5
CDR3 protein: CATSREKETQYF
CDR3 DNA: TGTGCCACCAGCAGAGAGAAAGAGACCCAGTACTTC

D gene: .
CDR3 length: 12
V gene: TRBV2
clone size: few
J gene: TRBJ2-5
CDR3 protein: CASTTSGETQYF
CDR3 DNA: TGTGCCAGCACGACTAGTGGAGAGACCCAGTACTTC

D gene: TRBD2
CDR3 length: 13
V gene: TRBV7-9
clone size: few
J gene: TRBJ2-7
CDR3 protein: CASSPGGVYEQYF
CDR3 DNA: TGTGCCAGCAGCCCGGGGGGGGTCTACGAGCAGTACTTC

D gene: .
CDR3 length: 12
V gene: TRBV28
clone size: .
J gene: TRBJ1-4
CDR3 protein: CASGESDEKLFF
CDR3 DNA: TGTGCCTCGGGGGAATCGGATGAAAAACTGTTTTTT

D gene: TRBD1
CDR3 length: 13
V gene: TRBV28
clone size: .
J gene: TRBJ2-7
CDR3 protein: CASSSGQGYEQYF
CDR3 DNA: TGTGCCAGCAGTTCGGGACAGGGCTACGAGCAGTACTTC

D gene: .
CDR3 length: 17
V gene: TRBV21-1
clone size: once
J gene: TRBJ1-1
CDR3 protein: CASSNENEVVKNTEAFF
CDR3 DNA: TGTGCCAGCAGCAATGAAAACGAGGTGGTCAAGAACACTGAAGCTTTCTTT

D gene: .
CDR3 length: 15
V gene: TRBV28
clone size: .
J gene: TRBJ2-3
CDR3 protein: CASSLQGTLGDTQYF
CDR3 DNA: TGTGCCAGCAGTTTACAGGGGACTCTTGGGGATACGCAGTATTTT